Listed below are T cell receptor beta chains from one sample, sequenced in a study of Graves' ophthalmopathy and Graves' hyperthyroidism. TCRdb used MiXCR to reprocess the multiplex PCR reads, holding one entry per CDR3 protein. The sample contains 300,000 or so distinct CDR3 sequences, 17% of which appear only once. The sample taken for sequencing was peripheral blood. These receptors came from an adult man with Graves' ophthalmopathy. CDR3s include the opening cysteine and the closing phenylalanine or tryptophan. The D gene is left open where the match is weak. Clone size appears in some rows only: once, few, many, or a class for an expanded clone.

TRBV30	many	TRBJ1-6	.	CAWSRAENSPLHF	TGTGCCTGGAGTCGCGCAGAGAATTCACCCCTCCACTTT
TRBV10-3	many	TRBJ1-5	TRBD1	CATRGQVNQPQHF	TGTGCCACTCGAGGACAGGTCAATCAGCCCCAGCATTTT
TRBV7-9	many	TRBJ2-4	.	CASSRGAAAKNIQYF	TGTGCCAGCAGCCGAGGGGCAGCGGCCAAAAACATTCAGTACTTC
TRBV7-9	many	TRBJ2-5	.	CASSPGIRETQYF	TGTGCCAGCAGCCCCGGGATCCGGGAGACCCAGTACTTC
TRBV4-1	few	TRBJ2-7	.	CASSQDLTGSSYEQYF	TGCGCCAGCAGCCAAGATCTTACAGGGAGCTCCTACGAGCAGTACTTC
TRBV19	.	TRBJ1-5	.	CASAISDGNQPQHF	TGTGCCAGCGCAATTTCGGACGGAAATCAGCCCCAGCATTTT
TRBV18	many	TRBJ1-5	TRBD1	CASSLRGTGIHQPQHF	TGTGCCAGCTCACTACGGGGGACAGGGATCCATCAGCCCCAGCATTTT
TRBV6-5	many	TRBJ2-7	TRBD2	CASSYSRTSGRFHYEQYF	TGTGCCAGCAGTTACTCGAGGACTAGCGGGAGGTTTCACTACGAGCAGTACTTC
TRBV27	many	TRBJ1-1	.	CASSSTAHIRQVNEAFF	TGTGCCAGCAGTTCCACGGCACACATTCGACAGGTCAATGAAGCTTTCTTT
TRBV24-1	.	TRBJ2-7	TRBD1	CATSDDTGGAYEQYF	TGTGCCACCAGTGATGACACAGGGGGCGCCTACGAGCAGTACTTC
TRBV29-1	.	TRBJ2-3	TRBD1	CSVDGTDATQYF	TGCAGCGTTGACGGGACAGACGCCACGCAGTATTTT
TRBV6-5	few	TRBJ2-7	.	CASSSRDIVGVSYEQYF	TGTGCCAGCAGTTCGCGGGACATCGTTGGAGTCTCCTACGAGCAGTACTTC
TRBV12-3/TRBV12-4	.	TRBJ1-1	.	CASSFRAEAFF	TGTGCCAGCAGTTTTAGGGCTGAAGCTTTCTTT
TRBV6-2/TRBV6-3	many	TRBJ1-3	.	CASTSPMISGNTIYF	TGTGCCAGCACCTCACCGATGATCTCTGGAAACACCATATATTTT
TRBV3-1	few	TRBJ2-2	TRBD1	CASSQHSILEGQGVDTGELFF	TGTGCCAGCAGCCAACACTCCATCCTAGAGGGACAGGGGGTAGACACCGGGGAGCTGTTTTTT
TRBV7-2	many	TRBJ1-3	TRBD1	CASSWDSSGNTIYF	TGTGCCAGCAGCTGGGACAGCTCTGGAAACACCATATATTTT
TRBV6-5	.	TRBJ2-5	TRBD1	CASSYLGDRETQYF	TGTGCCAGCAGTTACTTGGGGGACAGGGAGACCCAGTACTTC
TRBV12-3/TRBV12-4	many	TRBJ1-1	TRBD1	CASIGTGLTEAFF	TGTGCCAGCATCGGGACAGGGTTGACTGAAGCTTTCTTT
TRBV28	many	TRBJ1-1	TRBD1	CASSMGQGDTEAFF	TGTGCCAGCAGTATGGGACAGGGGGACACTGAAGCTTTCTTT
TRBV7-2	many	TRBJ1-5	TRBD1	CASSLDTGGFQPQHF	TGTGCCAGCAGCTTAGATACAGGGGGCTTTCAGCCCCAGCATTTT